Presented here are 32 T cell receptor beta chains from one specimen sequenced in a study of beta chain features in type 1 diabetes. Expressed TCRB transcripts got sequenced, as all isolated RNA was reverse transcribed. Produced via immunoSEQ multiplex PCR; TCRdb's table is partial and in-frame only. Of some 22,000 clones listed, approximately 70% were seen once; the top ten hold under 2.5%. The sample taken for sequencing was Tregs from blood. Every receptor here comes from a woman between 40 and 50 years old in good health.

In this sample, this clone turned up a few times. In DNA, the CDR3 is TGTGCCAGCAGCCCGAACTTTGGACAGGGAACTATGAACACTGAAGCTTTCTTT. Protein: CASSPNFGQGTMNTEAFF. V usage is TRBV7-8 and J usage is TRBJ1-1; 8 nucleotides agree with TRBD1. The CDR3 consists of 18 residues. The ends lost 5 bases at V and 0 bases at J; junction bases unmatched: 14. CDR1 is SGHVS, CDR2 FQNEAQ, per germline. Full variable domain (outside the CDR3, taken from reference TRBV7-8 and TRBJ1-1): GAGVSQSPRYKVAKRGQDVALRCDPISGHVSLFWYQQALGQGPEFLTYFQNEAQLDKSGLPSDRFFAERPEGSVSTLKIQRTQQEDSAVYLCASSPNFGQGTMNTEAFFGQGTRLTVV.

This rearrangement joins TRBV7-2 to TRBJ2-1; TRBD2 agrees at 15 bases. With V trimmed by 5 bases and J by 6 bases, 8 bases remained unmatched. The CDR3 has 17 amino acids. Per the germline V gene, CDR1 is SGHTA and CDR2 is FQGNSA. CDR3 in amino acids: CASSPGLAGGPGNEQFF. CDR3 sequence (DNA): TGTGCCAGCAGCCCTGGACTAGCGGGGGGGCCTGGCAATGAGCAGTTCTTC.

This chain joins TRBV5-1 and TRBJ2-1, with 11 bases matching TRBD1. The junction had 11 bases not matched to a gene; V was cut back by 5 bases and J by 7 bases. From germline, CDR1 is SGHRS and CDR2 YFSETQ. The CDR3 totals 16 residues. CDR3 loop: CASSQRPGTGGNEQFF. The CDR3 nucleotides are TGCGCCAGCAGTCAAAGACCCGGGACAGGGGGGAATGAGCAGTTCTTC.

The chain couples TRBV6-6 to TRBJ1-3; D ambiguous. Germline V lookup: CDR1 MNHNY, CDR2 SVGAGI (reference sequence). Trimming removed 8 bases from V and 0 bases from J, with 8 bases in between. The CDR3 is made up of 13 amino acids. The CDR3: CASRRGSGNTIYF. As DNA, the CDR3 is TGTGCCAGCCGGCGGGGCTCTGGAAACACCATATATTTT.

This clone occurred a few times. The chain couples TRBV6-5 to TRBJ1-4; maybe TRBD1 (5 bases). The V gene lost 6 bases and the J gene lost 3 bases, with 14 bases spanning the gap. This CDR3 has 15 amino acids. Germline assignment: CDR1 MNHEY and CDR2 SVGAGI. As DNA, the CDR3 is TGTGCCAGCAGGAGCGGGACGCTAGCTAATGAAAAACTGTTTTTT. Translation: CASRSGTLANEKLFF.

The chain uses TRBV7-2 and TRBJ2-3, with D tentatively TRBD1 (6 bases). This CDR3 has 16 amino acids. CDR1 SGHTA and CDR2 FQGNSA come from the germline V gene. With 1 base removed from V and 6 bases from J, the gap between germline ends came to 17 bases. CDR3 region: CASSLGLGGGADTQYF. CDR3 bases: TGTGCCAGCAGCTTAGGGTTAGGTGGGGGCGCCGATACGCAGTATTTT.

This clone was seen a few times. The V call is TRBV18, the J call TRBJ2-5; D remains ambiguous. V lost 2 bases to trimming and J lost 3 bases, with 7 bases between them. This CDR3 region has 13 residues. Germline V gene data show CDR1 as KGHSH and CDR2 as LQKENI. This CDR3 reads CASSPSQEETQYF. The CDR3 nucleotides are TGTGCCAGCTCACCAAGCCAGGAAGAGACCCAGTACTTC.

This clone was observed a few times. The chain couples TRBV11-2 to TRBJ1-1; D is ambiguous. Deletions cut 2 bases from V and 1 base from J, with 8 bases between. Germline V gene data show CDR1 as SGHAT and CDR2 as FQNNGV. This CDR3 comprises 14 residues. The CDR3 coding sequence is TGTGCCAGCAGCTTACGCGGGGAGAACACTGAAGCTTTCTTT. Residues: CASSLRGENTEAFF.

This clone was seen more than once but under ten times. The rearrangement joins TRBV5-8 to TRBJ1-5; unclear D gene. V was shortened by 3 bases and J by 7 bases, with 8 bases between the two germline ends. The length of the CDR3 is 12 residues. Germline V gene lookup returns CDR1 SGHTS and CDR2 YDEGEE. CDR3 region: CASSSRWQPQHF. CDR3 sequence (DNA): TGTGCCAGCAGCTCCAGATGGCAGCCCCAGCATTTT.

This chain links TRBV27 with TRBJ2-3, with 9 positions matching TRBD2. Germline V gives CDR1 MNHEY, CDR2 SMNVEV (reference sequence). The CDR3 extends over 16 amino acids. With 5 bases clipped from V and 10 bases from J, the junction kept 16 bases outside the gene matches. CDR3 sequence: CASSPQGLARLAPQYF. CDR3 DNA sequence: TGTGCCAGCAGTCCCCAGGGACTAGCCCGTTTGGCCCCGCAGTATTTT.

This clone occurred a few times. The chain recombines TRBV7-2 with TRBJ2-7, with D possibly being TRBD1 (5 bases). Trimming took 1 base from V and 5 from J, leaving 9 bases between them. The CDR3 is 13 residues long. Germline V gene data show CDR1 as SGHTA and CDR2 as FQGNSA. The CDR3 here is CASSLDRGDEQYF. The CDR3 nucleotides are TGTGCCAGCAGCTTAGATAGGGGCGACGAGCAGTACTTC. The complete variable domain, with remaining parts taken from reference TRBV7-2 and TRBJ2-7, reads GAGVSQSPSNKVTEKGKDVELRCDPISGHTALYWYRQSLGQGLEFLIYFQGNSAPDKSGLPSDRFSAERTGGSVSTLTIQRTQQEDSAVYLCASSLDRGDEQYFGPGTRLTVT.

This sequence joins TRBV7-2 and TRBJ2-2; 9 bases align to TRBD2. Germline values: CDR1 SGHTA, CDR2 FQGNSA. V was clipped by 1 base and J by 7 bases; unmatched bases: 13. CDR3 length: 18 residues. The CDR3 protein is CASSLGIGAGGPVGELFF. The CDR3 nucleotides are TGTGCCAGCAGCTTAGGGATCGGGGCGGGGGGGCCCGTCGGGGAGCTGTTTTTT.

This chain joins TRBV6-5 and TRBJ2-2, with 8 bases matching TRBD1. The V gene end was trimmed by 3 bases and the J gene end by 0 bases; junction bases not matched to a gene: 3. This CDR3 comprises 16 residues. Germline assignment: CDR1 MNHEY and CDR2 SVGAGI. DNA of the CDR3: TGTGCCAGCAGTTATGGGGGACAGGCGAACACCGGGGAGCTGTTTTTT. Protein: CASSYGGQANTGELFF.

The rearrangement links TRBV29-1 to TRBJ2-7; D might be TRBD1 (5 bases). This CDR3 region has 10 residues. V gave up 6 bases and J gave up 6 bases, with 9 bases separating them. Per the germline V gene, CDR1 is SQVTM and CDR2 is ANQGSEA. Here the CDR3 reads CSVSGSEQYF. The CDR3 region has the DNA TGCAGCGTGTCAGGGTCCGAGCAGTACTTC.

The chain has TRBV2 and TRBJ1-1, with 10 bases matching TRBD1. Germline CDR1 SNHLY, CDR2 FYNNEI. The CDR3 is 14 amino acids. V lost 6 bases, J lost 4 bases, and 5 bases stayed unmatched. As DNA, the CDR3 is TGTGCCAGCAGGGCGGGACAGGGGACCACTGAAGCTTTCTTT. Translating it yields CASRAGQGTTEAFF. The whole variable domain, remainder taken from reference TRBV2 and TRBJ1-1, is EPEVTQTPSHQVTQMGQEVILRCVPISNHLYFYWYRQILGQKVEFLVSFYNNEISEKSEIFDDQFSVERPDGSNFTLKIRSTKLEDSAMYFCASRAGQGTTEAFFGQGTRLTVV.

This chain joins TRBV27 and TRBJ2-5; weak D call: TRBD2 (7 bases). The V gene lost 5 bases and the J gene lost 2 bases, with 18 bases spanning the gap. The CDR3 runs to 16 residues. Germline V gene lookup returns CDR1 MNHEY and CDR2 SMNVEV (reference sequence). The CDR3, as DNA: TGTGCCAGCAGTCGGAGGGGGGGGCGCGATCAAGAGACCCAGTACTTC. Translation: CASSRRGGRDQETQYF.

The genes are TRBV27 and TRBJ2-2; maybe TRBD1 (6 bases). Germline CDR1 is MNHEY and CDR2 is SMNVEV (reference sequence). The ends were cut back, 5 bases at V and 6 bases at J, with 22 bases in the middle. The CDR3 sequence is 17 residues long. The chain's CDR3 is CASSRIDRLIQPGELFF. The CDR3 DNA reads TGTGCCAGCAGTAGAATCGACAGGCTTATACAGCCCGGGGAGCTGTTTTTT.

This sequence joins TRBV5-1 and TRBJ2-3; 10 nucleotides align to TRBD2. J was trimmed by 2 bases and V by 3 bases; bases with no gene match: 6. The CDR3 length is 16 residues. The germline CDR1 and CDR2 sequences are SGHRS and YFSETQ. CDR3 in DNA: TGCGCCAGCAGCTCCTGGACTAGCGGATACACAGATACGCAGTATTTT. Its translation is CASSSWTSGYTDTQYF.

This clone occurred once. The rearrangement joins TRBV5-5 to TRBJ1-1; D gene ambiguous. CDR3 size: 13 residues. Trimming cost V 0 bases and J 1 base, with 4 bases left between them. CDR1 and CDR2 (germline): SGHKS, YYEKEE (reference sequence). CDR3 sequence: CASSLGRNTEAFF. DNA of the CDR3: TGTGCCAGCAGCTTGGGTCGGAACACTGAAGCTTTCTTT.

The chain carries TRBV9 and TRBJ2-1; 9 positions match TRBD1. V lost 0 bases to trimming and J lost 5 bases; unmatched junction nucleotides: 12. Germline-derived CDR1 and CDR2 are SGDLS and YYNGEE. The CDR3 runs 18 residues. The CDR3 DNA reads TGTGCCAGCAGCGTAGTTATATTAGGGACAGGGTGCGACAATGAGCAGTTCTTC. This encodes CASSVVILGTGCDNEQFF.

The chain joins TRBV7-2 to TRBJ2-5; TRBD2 matches at 10 bases. Near its end, the DNA agrees better with TRBJ2-7, so the J call may be wrong. This CDR3 contains 14 residues. The V gene's germline CDR1 is SGHTA and CDR2 FQGNSA. The CDR3 sequence: CASSSSGGTYEQYF. CDR3 DNA: TGTGCCAGCAGCTCTAGCGGGGGAACCTACGAGCAGTACTTC.

The chain is built from TRBV6-1 and TRBJ2-3; TRBD2 might be the D (6 bases). In germline, CDR1 is MNHNS, CDR2 SASEGT. CDR3 size: 14 residues. Trimming took off 10 bases at V and 2 bases at J, with 16 bases between the two ends. CDR3 bases: TGTGCCACATGGGGGGTTCCAAACACAGATACGCAGTATTTT. It specifies CATWGVPNTDTQYF.

This clone showed up just a few times. The chain recombines TRBV6-6 with TRBJ1-2, with 8 nucleotides matching TRBD1. V dropped 6 bases and J dropped 7; count of bases not matched to a gene: 13. The CDR3 has 15 amino acids. In germline, CDR1 is MNHNY, CDR2 SVGAGI (reference sequence). The CDR3 DNA reads as TGTGCCAGCAGACCCTCGGACAGGGAAATGCGTGGCTACACCTTC. It translates to CASRPSDREMRGYTF.

Written as DNA, the CDR3 is TGTGCCAGCAGCTTCTTAACGGGAGCGGGAACCGGGGAGCTGTTTTTT. It codes for CASSFLTGAGTGELFF. V and J are TRBV5-5 and TRBJ2-2; TRBD2 matches 7 bases. Germline V gene sequence: CDR1 SGHKS, CDR2 YYEKEE (reference sequence). The CDR3 runs to 16 residues. Trimming cost V 2 bases and J 5 bases; bases outside gene matches: 9.

This clone appeared a few times. This rearrangement joins TRBV11-2 to TRBJ1-5; D remains unclear. CDR1 SGHAT and CDR2 FQNNGV come from the germline V gene. This CDR3 is built from 13 residues. The V and J ends lost 5 bases and 5 bases respectively, with 10 bases between them. This CDR3 is CASSQKSDQPQHF. In nucleotides, the CDR3 is TGTGCCAGCAGCCAAAAGTCAGATCAGCCCCAGCATTTT.

In this sample, this clone turned up a few times. V and J are TRBV11-2 and TRBJ1-6; TRBD1 aligns across 10 bases. Germline CDR1 reads SGHAT; CDR2 reads FQNNGV. Trimming at V came to 4 bases and at J to 10 bases, leaving 4 bases not matched to a gene. The CDR3 spans 14 residues. The CDR3 loop is CASSSGTGVSPLHF. The CDR3, as DNA: TGTGCCAGCAGCTCCGGGACAGGGGTCTCACCCCTCCACTTT.

The chain combines TRBV7-2 with TRBJ2-7; 7 positions match TRBD1. The germline V gene encodes CDR1 SGHTA and CDR2 FQGNSA. V lost 5 bases to trimming and J lost 0 bases; unmatched junction nucleotides: 7. The CDR3 is made up of 15 amino acids. In DNA, the CDR3 is TGTGCCAGCAGCGGAGACAGGGCCTACTCCTACGAGCAGTACTTC. This gives the protein CASSGDRAYSYEQYF.

In its sample, this clone was seen once. The chain carries TRBV2 and TRBJ2-5; 15 positions match TRBD2. The CDR3 consists of 17 residues. The trim removed 5 bases at V and 3 bases at J, leaving 7 bases unmatched. Germline CDR1 and CDR2: SNHLY and FYNNEI. CDR3 residues: CASSPPWTSGGEETQYF. CDR3 nucleotides: TGTGCCAGCAGTCCCCCTTGGACTAGCGGGGGGGAAGAGACCCAGTACTTC.

The chain is built from TRBV18 and TRBJ2-7; D not certain. The CDR3 spans 13 residues. V was shortened by 5 bases and J by 2 bases, with 10 bases between the two germline ends. Looked up from germline, CDR1 is KGHSH and CDR2 is LQKENI. In DNA form, the CDR3 reads TGTGCCAGCTCAAGGCAGGCCACCTACGAGCAGTACTTC. This gives the protein CASSRQATYEQYF.

Only one count was recorded for this clone. The chain is built from TRBV25-1 and TRBJ2-5; TRBD2 matches at 7 bases. Germline V gene sequence: CDR1 MGHDK, CDR2 SYGVNS. The junction had 4 bases not matched to a gene; V was cut back by 1 base and J by 5 bases. The CDR3 has 14 residues. CDR3 in DNA: TGTGCCAGCAGTGAATTGGGGGGGAGCGAGACCCAGTACTTC. This gives the protein CASSELGGSETQYF.

The chain employs TRBV19 and TRBJ1-2, with D possibly matching TRBD1 (5 bases). The germline gives CDR1 LNHDA, CDR2 SQIVND (reference sequence). Between the trimmed V and J ends, which lost 6 bases and 2 bases, there was a span of 16 bases. This CDR3 has 15 amino acids. The CDR3 reads CASRGISRGNYGYTF. DNA for the CDR3: TGTGCCAGTAGGGGAATTTCAAGGGGAAACTATGGCTACACCTTC. Full variable domain (missing parts from reference TRBV19 and TRBJ1-2): DGGITQSPKYLFRKEGQNVTLSCEQNLNHDAMYWYRQDPGQGLRLIYYSQIVNDFQKGDIAEGYSVSREKKESFPLTVTSAQKNPTAFYLCASRGISRGNYGYTFGSGTRLTVV.

This chain uses TRBV5-1 with TRBJ2-1; 11 bases line up with TRBD2. With 1 base clipped from V and 7 bases from J, the junction kept 4 bases outside the gene matches. From germline, CDR1 is SGHRS and CDR2 YFSETQ. The CDR3 contains 15 residues. This chain's CDR3 is CASSLRLAGPNEQFF. As DNA, the CDR3 is TGCGCCAGCAGCTTGAGACTAGCGGGACCGAATGAGCAGTTCTTC.